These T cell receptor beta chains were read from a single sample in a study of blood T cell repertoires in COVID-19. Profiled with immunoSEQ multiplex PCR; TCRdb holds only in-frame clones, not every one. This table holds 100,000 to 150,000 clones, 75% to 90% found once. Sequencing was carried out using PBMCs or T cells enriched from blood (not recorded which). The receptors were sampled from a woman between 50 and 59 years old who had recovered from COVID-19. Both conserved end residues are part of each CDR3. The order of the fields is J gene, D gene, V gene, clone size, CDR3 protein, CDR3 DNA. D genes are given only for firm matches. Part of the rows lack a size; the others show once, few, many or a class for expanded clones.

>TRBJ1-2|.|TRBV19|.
CASSIGESAGHYGYTF
TGTGCCAGTAGTATAGGGGAAAGTGCGGGGCACTATGGCTACACCTTC
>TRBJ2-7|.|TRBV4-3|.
CASSQDRRTRAYEQYF
TGCGCCAGCAGCCAAGATCGAAGGACAAGGGCCTACGAGCAGTACTTC
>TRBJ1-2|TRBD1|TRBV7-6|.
CASSEEGAGGYTF
TGTGCCAGCAGCGAGGAGGGGGCTGGCGGCTACACCTTC
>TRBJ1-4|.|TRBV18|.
CASSPDTGTNEKLFF
TGTGCCAGCTCACCTGACACGGGGACTAATGAAAAACTGTTTTTT
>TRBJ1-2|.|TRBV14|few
CASSQGLGYGYTF
TGTGCCAGCAGCCAGGGACTTGGCTATGGCTACACCTTC
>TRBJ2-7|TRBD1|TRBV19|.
CASSPRGGQGLSEQYF
TGTGCCAGTAGCCCCAGGGGGGGACAGGGGCTGTCCGAGCAGTACTTC
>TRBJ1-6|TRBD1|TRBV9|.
CASSALRTGNSPLHF
TGTGCCAGCAGCGCCTTGCGGACAGGAAATTCACCCCTCCACTTT
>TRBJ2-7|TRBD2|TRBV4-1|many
CASRPGGLAGGLKFHEQYF
TGCGCCAGCAGACCAGGGGGGCTAGCGGGGGGTCTGAAATTTCACGAGCAGTACTTC
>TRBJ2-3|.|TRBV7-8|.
CASSLGLAVDTQYF
TGTGCCAGCAGCTTAGGGCTAGCAGTAGATACGCAGTATTTT
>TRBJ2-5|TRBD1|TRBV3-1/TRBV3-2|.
CASSQDRSTGGWGETQYF
TGTGCCAGCAGCCAAGACCGCTCCACAGGGGGTTGGGGGGAGACCCAGTACTTC
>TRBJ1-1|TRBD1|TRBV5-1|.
CASSRTGGTEAFF
TGCGCCAGCAGCCGAACAGGGGGCACTGAAGCTTTCTTT